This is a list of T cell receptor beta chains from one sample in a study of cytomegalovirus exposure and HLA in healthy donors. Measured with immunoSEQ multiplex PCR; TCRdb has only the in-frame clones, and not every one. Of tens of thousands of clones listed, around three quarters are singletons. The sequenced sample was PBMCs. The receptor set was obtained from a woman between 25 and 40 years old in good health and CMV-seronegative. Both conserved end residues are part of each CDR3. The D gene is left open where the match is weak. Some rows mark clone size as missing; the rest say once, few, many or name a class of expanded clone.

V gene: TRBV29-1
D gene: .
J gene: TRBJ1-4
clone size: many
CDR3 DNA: TGCAGCGTTGCCTTGACAGGTGAAAAACTGTTTTTT
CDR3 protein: CSVALTGEKLFF

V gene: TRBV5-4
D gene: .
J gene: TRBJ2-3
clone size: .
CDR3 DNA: TGTGCCAGCAAACCCCGGGGTAGCCCCCTCACAGATACGCAGTATTTT
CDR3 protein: CASKPRGSPLTDTQYF

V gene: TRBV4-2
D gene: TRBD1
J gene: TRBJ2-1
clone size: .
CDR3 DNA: TGTGCCAGCAGCCAAGACTCCGGGACAGGCTACAATGAGCAGTTCTTC
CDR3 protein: CASSQDSGTGYNEQFF

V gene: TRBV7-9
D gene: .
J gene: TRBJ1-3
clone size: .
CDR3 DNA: TGTGCCAGCAGCCCGAGGAGTATCTCTGGAAACACCATATATTTT
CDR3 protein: CASSPRSISGNTIYF

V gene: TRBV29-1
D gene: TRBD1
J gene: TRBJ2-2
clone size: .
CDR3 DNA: TGCAGCGGAGGGACAGGGCAAAACACCGGGGAGCTGTTTTTT
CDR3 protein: CSGGTGQNTGELFF

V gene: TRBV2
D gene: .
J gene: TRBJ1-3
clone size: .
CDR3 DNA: TGTGCCAGCAGTGTGACAGCAAAAACTGGAAACACCATATATTTT
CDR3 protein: CASSVTAKTGNTIYF

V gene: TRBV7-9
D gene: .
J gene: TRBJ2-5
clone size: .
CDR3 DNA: TGTGCCAGCAGCACCACAGGGTTCCTGTGGACCCAGTACTTC
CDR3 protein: CASSTTGFLWTQYF

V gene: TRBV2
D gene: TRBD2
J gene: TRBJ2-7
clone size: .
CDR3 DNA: TGTGCCAGCAGTGACTGGGTGGGAGGGCCGACCTACGAGCAGTACTTC
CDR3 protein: CASSDWVGGPTYEQYF

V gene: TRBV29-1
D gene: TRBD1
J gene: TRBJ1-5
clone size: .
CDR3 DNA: TGCAGCGTTGGAGACAGGGGCAATCAGCCCCAGCATTTT
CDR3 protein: CSVGDRGNQPQHF

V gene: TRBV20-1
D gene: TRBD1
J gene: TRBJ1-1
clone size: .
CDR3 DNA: TGCAGTGCACGCGACAGGGGTGGGACTTTCTTT
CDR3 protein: CSARDRGGTFF

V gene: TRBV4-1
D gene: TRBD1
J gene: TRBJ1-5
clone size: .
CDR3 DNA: TGCGCCAGCAGCCAAGATCTTAGGCAGGGGGCGCGGCAGCCCCAGCATTTT
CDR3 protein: CASSQDLRQGARQPQHF

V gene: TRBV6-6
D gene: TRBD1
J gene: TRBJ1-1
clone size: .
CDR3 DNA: TGTGCCAGCAGTTCCGGGACAGGGCGACCTGAAGCTTTCTTT
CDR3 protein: CASSSGTGRPEAFF

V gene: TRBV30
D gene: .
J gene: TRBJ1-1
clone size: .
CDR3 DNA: TGTGCCTGGAGTGGAATCAGGGCTGAAGCTTTCTTT
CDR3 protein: CAWSGIRAEAFF

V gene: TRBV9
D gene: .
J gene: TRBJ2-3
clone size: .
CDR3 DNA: TGTGCCAGCAGCGTAGCTTCAGGGCAGGGGCAACAGTATTTT
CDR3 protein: CASSVASGQGQQYF

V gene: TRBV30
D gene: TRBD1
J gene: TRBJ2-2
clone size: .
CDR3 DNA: TGTGCCTGGAGTGTAGGGGGCCTAATAGGGTCGGGGAATAGACCCGCCGGGGAGCTGTTTTTT
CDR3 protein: CAWSVGGLIGSGNRPAGELFF

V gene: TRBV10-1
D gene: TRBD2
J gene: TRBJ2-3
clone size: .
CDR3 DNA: TGCGCCAGCAGTTCCCCGGCTAGCGGGGGAACAGATACGCAGTATTTT
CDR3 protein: CASSSPASGGTDTQYF

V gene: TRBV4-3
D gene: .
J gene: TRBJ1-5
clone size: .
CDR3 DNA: TGCGCCAGCAGCCAAGGTAGGGGGGGCGGTCAGCCCCAGCATTTT
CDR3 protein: CASSQGRGGGQPQHF

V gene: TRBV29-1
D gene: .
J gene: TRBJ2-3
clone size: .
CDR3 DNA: TGCAGCGTTCTCCGACAGGTCACAGATACGCAGTATTTT
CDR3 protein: CSVLRQVTDTQYF

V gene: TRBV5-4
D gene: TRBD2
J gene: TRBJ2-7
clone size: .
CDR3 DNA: TGTGCCAGCCACCCCCGCCTAGCGGTCCCTAGGGAGCAGTACTTC
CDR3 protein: CASHPRLAVPREQYF

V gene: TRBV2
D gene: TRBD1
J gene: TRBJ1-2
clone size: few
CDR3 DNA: TGTGCCAGCAGTGAAGCCAGGGGGGTCCCCTATGGCTACACCTTC
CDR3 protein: CASSEARGVPYGYTF

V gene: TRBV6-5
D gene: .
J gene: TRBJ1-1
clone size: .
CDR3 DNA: TGTGCCAGCAGTTACCGACGGGGGGGAGACACTGAAGCTTTCTTT
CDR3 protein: CASSYRRGGDTEAFF

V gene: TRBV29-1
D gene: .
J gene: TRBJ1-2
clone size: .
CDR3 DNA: TGCAGCGGGGTTGGCAGGGCCGATGGTGGCTATGGCTACACCTTC
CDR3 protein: CSGVGRADGGYGYTF

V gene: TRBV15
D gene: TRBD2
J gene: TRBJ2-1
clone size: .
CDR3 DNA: TGTGCCACCAGCAGAGAGGCGGGAGCCTACAATGAGCAGTTCTTC
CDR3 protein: CATSREAGAYNEQFF

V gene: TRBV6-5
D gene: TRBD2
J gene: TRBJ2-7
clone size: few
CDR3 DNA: TGTGCCAGCAGTCGCGGGACTAGCGGGAGCGACGAGCAGTACTTC
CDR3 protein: CASSRGTSGSDEQYF

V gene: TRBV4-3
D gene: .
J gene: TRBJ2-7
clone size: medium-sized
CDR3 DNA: TGCGCCAGCAGCCAAGAGTCTAGCGCGTCCTACGAGCAGTACTTC
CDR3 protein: CASSQESSASYEQYF

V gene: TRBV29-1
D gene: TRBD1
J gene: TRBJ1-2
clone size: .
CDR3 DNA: TGCAGCGTCCGACAGGGGGAATACTATGGCTACACCTTC
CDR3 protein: CSVRQGEYYGYTF

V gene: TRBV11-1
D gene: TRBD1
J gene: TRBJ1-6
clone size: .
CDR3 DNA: TGTGCCAGCAGCATCAGGGGGCGTAATTCACCCCTCCACTTT
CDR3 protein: CASSIRGRNSPLHF

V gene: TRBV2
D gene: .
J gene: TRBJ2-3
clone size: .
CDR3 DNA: TGTGCCAGCAGTGAACAAAGAATGGGAGCGGATACGCAGTATTTT
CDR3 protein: CASSEQRMGADTQYF

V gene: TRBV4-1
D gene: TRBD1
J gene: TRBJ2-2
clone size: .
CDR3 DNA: TGCGCCAGCAGTCACCGACAGGGGGACACCGGGGAGCTGTTTTTT
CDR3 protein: CASSHRQGDTGELFF

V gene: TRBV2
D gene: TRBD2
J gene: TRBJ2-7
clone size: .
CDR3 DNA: TGTGCCAGCAGGAATGTGGGACTAGCGGACGGTGGCTACGAGCAGTACTTC
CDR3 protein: CASRNVGLADGGYEQYF

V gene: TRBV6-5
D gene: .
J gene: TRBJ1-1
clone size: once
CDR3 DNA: TGTGCCAGCAGTTACTCAGGGGGCACTGAAGCTTTCTTT
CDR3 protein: CASSYSGGTEAFF

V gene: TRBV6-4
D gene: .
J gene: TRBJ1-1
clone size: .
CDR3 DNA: TGTGCCAGCAGCGAGGGTCTGAACACTGAAGCTTTCTTT
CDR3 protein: CASSEGLNTEAFF

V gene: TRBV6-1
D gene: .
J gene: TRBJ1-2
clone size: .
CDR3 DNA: TGTGCCAGCAGTGAAGCGTACTCTGGCTATGGCTACACCTTC
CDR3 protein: CASSEAYSGYGYTF

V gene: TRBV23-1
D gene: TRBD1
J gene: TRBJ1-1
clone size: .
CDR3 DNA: TGCGCCAGCACGAAACGGAGGGGGCGCAAGGACACTGAAGCTTTCTTT
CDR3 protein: CASTKRRGRKDTEAFF

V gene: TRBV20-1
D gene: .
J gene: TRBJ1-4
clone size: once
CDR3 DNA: TGCAGTGGGGGGCCCGGTGAAAAACTGTTTTTT
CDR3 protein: CSGGPGEKLFF

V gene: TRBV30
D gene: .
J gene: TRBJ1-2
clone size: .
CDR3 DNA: TGTGCCTGGACCGTGCAGGGCATTGGCTACACCTTC
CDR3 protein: CAWTVQGIGYTF

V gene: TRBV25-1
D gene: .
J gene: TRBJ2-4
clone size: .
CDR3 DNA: TGTGCCAGCAGTGACCCGACCGGGATCAACATTCAGTACTTC
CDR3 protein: CASSDPTGINIQYF

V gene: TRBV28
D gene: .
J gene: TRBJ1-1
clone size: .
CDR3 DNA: TGTGCCAGCACGAAGCAAGGGGGGAACACTGAAGCTTTCTTT
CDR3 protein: CASTKQGGNTEAFF

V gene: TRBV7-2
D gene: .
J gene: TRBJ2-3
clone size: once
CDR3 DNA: TGTGCCAGCAGCTTATTTGTGGGGGGAGATACGCAGTATTTT
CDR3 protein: CASSLFVGGDTQYF

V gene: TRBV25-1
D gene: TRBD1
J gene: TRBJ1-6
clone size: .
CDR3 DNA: TGTGCCAGCAGGCCCGGGACAGTTCACTCACCCCTCCACTTT
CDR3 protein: CASRPGTVHSPLHF